This is a list of T cell receptor beta chains from one sample in a study of molecular identifiers for immune sequencing clone quantification. TCRdb re-derived calls from the PCR reads in MiXCR, one entry per CDR3 protein. The sample shows some 100,000 distinct CDR3 sequences, over 15% of them seen only once. The sequenced sample consisted of naive CD8+ T cells from blood, with Jurkat cell RNA spiked in. The receptors were sampled from a human donor in good health. Some libraries in this study had Jurkat cell RNA spiked in. Each CDR3 is given with its conserved first and last residue. The D gene is left open where the match is weak. Clone size is stated in some rows and not others, as once, few, many or a class when expanded.

length: 15
size: many
D: -
V: TRBV12-3/TRBV12-4
J: TRBJ2-1
DNA: TGTGCCAGCAGTTTAGGGCAGGGCTACTACAATGAGCAGTTCTTC
CDR3: CASSLGQGYYNEQFF

length: 19
size: -
D: TRBD1
V: TRBV11-2
J: TRBJ1-6
DNA: TGTGCCAGCAGCTCTAACCCCCCCCGGACAGGGAGAATTGGTTCACCCCTCCACTTT
CDR3: CASSSNPPRTGRIGSPLHF

length: 19
size: -
D: TRBD2
V: TRBV4-1
J: TRBJ2-1
DNA: TGCGCCAGCAGCCAAGATGCCGGGAGGAGTACTGGTTGGAACAATGAGCAGTTCTTC
CDR3: CASSQDAGRSTGWNNEQFF

length: 12
size: -
D: -
V: TRBV12-5
J: TRBJ2-7
DNA: TGTGCTAGTGGTTTGACAGGGTGGGAGCAGTACTTC
CDR3: CASGLTGWEQYF

length: 16
size: many
D: TRBD2
V: TRBV12-3/TRBV12-4
J: TRBJ2-3
DNA: TGTGCCAGCAGTAAGGGACTAGCGGGGATCACAGATACGCAGTATTTT
CDR3: CASSKGLAGITDTQYF

length: 14
size: many
D: -
V: TRBV21-1
J: TRBJ1-3
DNA: TGTGCCAGCAGCGGGGACAGGGTGGCTTACACCATATATTTT
CDR3: CASSGDRVAYTIYF

length: 13
size: many
D: -
V: TRBV5-4
J: TRBJ2-5
DNA: TGTGCCAGCAGCGTTCTACCGGGGGAGACCCAGTACTTC
CDR3: CASSVLPGETQYF

length: 11
size: many
D: TRBD1
V: TRBV28
J: TRBJ1-2
DNA: TGTGCCAGCAGTCAGGGGGAAGGCTACACCTTC
CDR3: CASSQGEGYTF

length: 13
size: many
D: -
V: TRBV5-1
J: TRBJ2-7
DNA: TGCGCCAGCAGCTTGGGTTACGTCTACGAGCAGTACTTC
CDR3: CASSLGYVYEQYF

length: 13
size: many
D: TRBD1
V: TRBV27
J: TRBJ2-1
DNA: TGTGCCAGCAGTTTGGGACAGGGGGGCGAGCAGTTCTTC
CDR3: CASSLGQGGEQFF

length: 15
size: many
D: TRBD2
V: TRBV20-1
J: TRBJ2-1
DNA: TGCAGTGCTGTCCCTCTGGTGACTAGCGGGAGAGTCCAGTTCTTC
CDR3: CSAVPLVTSGRVQFF

length: 12
size: many
D: -
V: TRBV12-3/TRBV12-4
J: TRBJ2-2
DNA: TGTGCCAGCAGTTCCAGAACCGGGGAGCTGTTTTTT
CDR3: CASSSRTGELFF

length: 13
size: many
D: -
V: TRBV30
J: TRBJ1-1
DNA: TGTGCCTGGAGTGTTGGGGGGCCCACTGAAGCTTTCTTT
CDR3: CAWSVGGPTEAFF

length: 15
size: many
D: -
V: TRBV13
J: TRBJ1-1
DNA: TGTGCCAGCAGCCCCTCCATCCTCGGTGGAACTGAAGCTTTCTTT
CDR3: CASSPSILGGTEAFF

length: 14
size: many
D: -
V: TRBV28
J: TRBJ2-3
DNA: TGTGCCAGCAGTTTAGTCCTTTCCGCAGATACGCAGTATTTT
CDR3: CASSLVLSADTQYF